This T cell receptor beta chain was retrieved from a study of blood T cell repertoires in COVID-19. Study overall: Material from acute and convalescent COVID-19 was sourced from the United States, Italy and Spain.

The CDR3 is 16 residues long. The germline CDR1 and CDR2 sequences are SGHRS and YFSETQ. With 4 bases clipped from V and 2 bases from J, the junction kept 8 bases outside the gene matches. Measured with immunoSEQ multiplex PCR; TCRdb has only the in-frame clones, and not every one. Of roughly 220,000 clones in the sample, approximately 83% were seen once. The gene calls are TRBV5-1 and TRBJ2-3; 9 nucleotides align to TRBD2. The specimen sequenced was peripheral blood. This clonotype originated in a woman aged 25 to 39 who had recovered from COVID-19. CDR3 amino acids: CASSAGLASFTDTQYF. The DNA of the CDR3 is TGCGCCAGCAGCGCGGGACTAGCTTCCTTCACAGATACGCAGTATTTT. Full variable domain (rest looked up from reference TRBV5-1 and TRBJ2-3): KAGVTQTPRYLIKTRGQQVTLSCSPISGHRSVSWYQQTPGQGLQFLFEYFSETQRNKGNFPGRFSGRQFSNSRSEMNVSTLELGDSALYLCASSAGLASFTDTQYFGPGTRLTVL.